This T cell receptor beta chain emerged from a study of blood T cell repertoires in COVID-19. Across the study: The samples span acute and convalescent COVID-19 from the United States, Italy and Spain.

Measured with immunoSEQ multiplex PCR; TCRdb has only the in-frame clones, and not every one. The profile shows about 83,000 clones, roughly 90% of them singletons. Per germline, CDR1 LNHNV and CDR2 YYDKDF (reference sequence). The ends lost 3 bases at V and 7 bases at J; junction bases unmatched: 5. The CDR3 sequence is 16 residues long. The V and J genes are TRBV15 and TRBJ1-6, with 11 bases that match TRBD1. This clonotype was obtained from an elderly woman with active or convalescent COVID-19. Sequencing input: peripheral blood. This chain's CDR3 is CATSSWGQGGNSPLHF. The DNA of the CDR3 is TGTGCCACCAGCAGTTGGGGACAGGGGGGGAATTCACCCCTCCACTTT.